This TCR beta chain was observed in a study of shared clonotypes between healthy human individuals. Turning to the study itself: Donors had three CD4 naive, three CD4 memory, two CD8 naive and one CD8 memory plate apiece.

There are 14 residues in the CDR3. Trimming shortened V by 5 bases and J by 5 bases, and 15 bases separated the two germline ends. CDR1 is SGHNT, CDR2 YYREEE, per germline (reference sequence). Libraries were prepared by immunoSEQ multiplex PCR; TCRdb keeps only in-frame clonotypes and omits some of them. This repertoire shows over a million clones, approximately 80% found once; its top ten account for roughly 0.57%. As regards this clone: No antigen is known for it.

The study separated CD4+ cells into CD45RA+ naive and CD45RA-negative memory subsets. Study conclusions and caveats: Shared clonotypes: about 5.3% naive CD4, approximately 3.4% naive CD8, about 2.5% memory CD4, about 0.4% memory CD8.

Sequenced input: memory CD4+ T cells from PBMCs. Subset defined: CD45RA-negative fraction. The chain uses TRBV5-4 and TRBJ2-3, with D hard to call. The receptor comes from a young man in good health. Some clones in this sample may be carry-over from other donors' samples. The CDR3 loop reads CASSKPDGQDTQYF. The CDR3 DNA sequence: TGTGCCAGCAGTAAACCCGACGGTCAAGATACGCAGTATTTT.